The 20 T cell receptor beta chains presented below share a single source sample, sequenced in a study of radiation and T cells in renal cell carcinoma. The time point: baseline pretreatment blood. Treatment described: 15 Gy SBRT to primary tumor, nephrectomy 4 weeks later. Sequencing used immunoSEQ multiplex PCR; TCRdb keeps in-frame clones, though not all of them. This sample carries about 130,000 clones, roughly 88% of them seen once, and the ten largest clones take approximately 12%. The starting material was blood, obtained from a patient whose treatment included radiotherapy and nephrectomy. Source of these receptors: a woman aged 50 to 60 with renal cell carcinoma.

CDR3 nucleotides: TGTGCCAGCAGCCCCCGGGGGGCCCCATACGAGCAGTACTTC. This encodes CASSPRGAPYEQYF. The chain carries TRBV13 and TRBJ2-7; a weak D match, TRBD2 (7 bases). The CDR3 consists of 14 residues. V was trimmed by 5 bases and J by 4 bases, leaving 15 bases between them. Per the germline V gene, CDR1 is PRHDT and CDR2 is FYEKMQ (reference sequence).

The rearrangement uses TRBV30 and TRBJ1-2; TRBD1 is a possible D gene (6 bases). The CDR3 covers 14 residues. Germline V gene data show CDR1 as GTSNPN and CDR2 as SVGIG (reference sequence). V lost 3 bases to trimming and J lost 0 bases, with 11 bases between them. The CDR3 spells CAWSWDTTNYGYTF. The CDR3 nucleotides are TGTGCCTGGAGCTGGGACACAACTAACTATGGCTACACCTTC.

The chain has TRBV2 and TRBJ2-3; a weak D match, TRBD2 (6 bases). The CDR3 consists of 16 residues. Trimming stripped 8 bases from V and 0 bases from J, with 18 bases between. CDR1 SNHLY and CDR2 FYNNEI come from the germline V gene. CDR3 DNA sequence: TGTGCCAGCTGCTGGGGATTTGCGGGGAGCACAGATACGCAGTATTTT. Protein sequence: CASCWGFAGSTDTQYF.

The chain joins TRBV9 to TRBJ2-1; TRBD2 aligns across 7 bases. CDR1 is SGDLS and CDR2 is YYNGEE in the germline V gene. The CDR3 spans 16 residues. V gave up 1 base and J gave up 0 bases; unmatched junction bases: 4. The DNA of the CDR3 is TGTGCCAGCAGCGTATTGTCTAGCGGCTCCTACAATGAGCAGTTCTTC. It encodes CASSVLSSGSYNEQFF.

This rearrangement joins TRBV4-1 to TRBJ1-2, with 9 bases matching TRBD1. The V segment lost 5 bases and the J segment 2 bases; nucleotides outside the gene matches: 12. The CDR3 runs to 17 residues. In germline, CDR1 is MGHRA, CDR2 YSYEKL. The CDR3 loop reads CASSGPGQGVANYGYTF. The CDR3 DNA is TGCGCCAGCAGCGGCCCGGGACAGGGAGTTGCCAACTATGGCTACACCTTC.

This chain uses TRBV28 with TRBJ2-7; D assignment may be TRBD1 or TRBD2 (5 bases each). This CDR3 has 15 residues. The germline gives CDR1 MDHEN, CDR2 SYDVKM. The V gene lost 6 bases and the J gene lost 4 bases, with 19 bases spanning the gap. The CDR3 coding sequence is TGTGCCAGCAGATTTGGGACCGAGAGAGAATACGAGCAGTACTTC. It specifies CASRFGTEREYEQYF.

V is TRBV13 and J is TRBJ2-1; maybe TRBD2 (8 bases). This CDR3 contains 17 residues. V lost 0 bases to trimming and J lost 6 bases, with 18 bases between them. Germline assignment: CDR1 PRHDT and CDR2 FYEKMQ (reference sequence). The CDR3 nucleotides are TGTGCCAGCAGCTTAGGGGGTGGACTAGCAGGGGGCAATGAGCAGTTCTTC. It is translated as CASSLGGGLAGGNEQFF.

The chain recombines TRBV11-2 with TRBJ2-7; 13 nucleotides align to TRBD2. This CDR3 is built from 16 residues. Looked up from germline, CDR1 is SGHAT and CDR2 is FQNNGV. V lost 1 base, J lost 6 bases, and 6 bases stayed unmatched. The CDR3 coding sequence is TGTGCCAGCAGCTTAGGGACTCGACTAGCGGGGGGCGAGCAGTACTTC. Protein product: CASSLGTRLAGGEQYF.

The CDR3 bases are TGTGCCAGCACCTATGGGGTAACGAACACTGAAGCTTTCTTT. The encoded protein is CASTYGVTNTEAFF. The chain uses TRBV5-6 and TRBJ1-1; unclear D gene. V lost 6 bases and J lost 1, with 13 bases in between. This CDR3 is built from 14 residues. Germline V gene lookup returns CDR1 SGHDT and CDR2 YYEEEE.

J is TRBJ1-2 and V is TRBV6-1, with TRBD1 identical over 11 bases. Germline loops: CDR1 MNHNS, CDR2 SASEGT. The CDR3 length is 14 residues. J was trimmed by 1 base and V by 11 bases; bases with no gene match: 6. The CDR3 bases are TGTGCCTTTCGGACAGGGGGCCTTAACTATGGCTACACCTTC. It encodes CAFRTGGLNYGYTF.

This clone was counted a few times. CDR3 protein: CSVEVGQEIYGYTF. In nucleotides, the CDR3 is TGCAGCGTTGAAGTAGGACAGGAGATCTATGGCTACACCTTC. V usage is TRBV29-1 and J usage is TRBJ1-2; TRBD1 matches 7 bases. The ends lost 1 base at V and 4 bases at J; junction bases unmatched: 6. Per germline, CDR1 SQVTM and CDR2 ANQGSEA. The CDR3 length is 14 residues. The full variable domain, completed using reference TRBV29-1 and TRBJ1-2, is SAVISQKPSRDICQRGTSLTIQCQVDSQVTMMFWYRQQPGQSLTLIATANQGSEATYESGFVIDKFPISRPNLTFSTLTVSNMSPEDSSIYLCSVEVGQEIYGYTFGSGTRLTVV.

CDR3 DNA: TGTGCCAGCAGCTTACGGGCGGGAACCCAGTGGGGCATTCAGTACTTC. Translation gives CASSLRAGTQWGIQYF. The chain links TRBV7-2 to TRBJ2-4, with D tentatively TRBD2 (6 bases). The germline CDR1 and CDR2 sequences are SGHTA and FQGNSA. CDR3 length equals 16 residues. Trimming shortened V by 2 bases and J by 9 bases, and 20 bases separated the two germline ends.

The chain links TRBV7-3 to TRBJ2-1, with D maybe TRBD1 (6 bases). The length of the CDR3 is 13 residues. Germline CDR1 and CDR2: SGHTA and FQGTGA. The V gene lost 8 bases and the J gene lost 4 bases, with 12 bases spanning the gap. The CDR3 loop reads CASAAGAYNEQFF. The CDR3 coding sequence is TGTGCCAGCGCGGCAGGGGCTTACAATGAGCAGTTCTTC.

The J gene is TRBJ2-3, the V gene TRBV6-5; D not certain. Germline assignment: CDR1 MNHEY and CDR2 SVGAGI. The CDR3 contains 13 residues. Trimming took 2 bases from V and 6 from J, leaving 9 bases between them. CDR3 loop: CASSYDVRDTQYF. CDR3 nucleotides: TGTGCCAGCAGTTACGACGTCCGGGATACGCAGTATTTT.

In DNA form, the CDR3 reads TGCAGCGTGCAGGGAAGCGGTGAAAAACTGTTTTTT. It yields the protein CSVQGSGEKLFF. The V call is TRBV29-1, the J call TRBJ1-4; TRBD1 is a possible D gene (5 bases). CDR1 is SQVTM, CDR2 ANQGSEA, per germline. The CDR3 sequence is 12 residues long. The ends were cut back, 6 bases at V and 7 bases at J, with 12 bases in the middle. The full variable domain, in which reference TRBV29-1 and TRBJ1-4 provide the parts outside the CDR3, is SAVISQKPSRDICQRGTSLTIQCQVDSQVTMMFWYRQQPGQSLTLIATANQGSEATYESGFVIDKFPISRPNLTFSTLTVSNMSPEDSSIYLCSVQGSGEKLFFGSGTQLSVL.

The chain uses TRBV19 and TRBJ1-5, with TRBD1 as a possible D gene (5 bases). Germline assignment: CDR1 LNHDA and CDR2 SQIVND (reference sequence). CDR3 length: 17 amino acids. Trimming shortened V by 7 bases and J by 4 bases, and 23 bases separated the two germline ends. CDR3 amino acids: CASTTSGGQGQNQPQHF. The CDR3 DNA follows: TGTGCCAGTACCACTTCAGGTGGGCAGGGTCAAAATCAGCCCCAGCATTTT. The full variable domain, rest sourced from reference TRBV19 and TRBJ1-5, is DGGITQSPKYLFRKEGQNVTLSCEQNLNHDAMYWYRQDPGQGLRLIYYSQIVNDFQKGDIAEGYSVSREKKESFPLTVTSAQKNPTAFYLCASTTSGGQGQNQPQHFGDGTRLSIL.

This clone was seen only once. This rearrangement joins TRBV2 to TRBJ2-2; a possible D gene is TRBD1 (5 bases). The CDR3 covers 15 residues. V lost 8 bases and J 0 bases, leaving 13 bases between the germline ends. Per germline, CDR1 SNHLY and CDR2 FYNNEI. The CDR3 DNA follows: TGTGCCAGCGCCGTCGACAGTTCGAACACCGGGGAGCTGTTTTTT. It specifies CASAVDSSNTGELFF.

Worth noting for this clone: Other DNA sequences within the sample encode an identical CDR3. J is TRBJ1-1 and V is TRBV6-5; D is uncertain. The CDR3 covers 14 residues. Trimming took off 4 bases at V and 6 bases at J, with 15 bases between the two ends. Germline CDR1 reads MNHEY; CDR2 reads SVGAGI. The CDR3 bases are TGTGCCAGCAGTTTCTCCGGAGGGCAACCTGAAGCTTTCTTT. As protein: CASSFSGGQPEAFF.

This chain joins TRBV5-6 and TRBJ1-2; D is perhaps TRBD1 (5 bases). This CDR3 region has 12 residues. V lost 4 bases, J lost 5 bases, and 9 bases lay in between. Per the germline V gene, CDR1 is SGHDT and CDR2 is YYEEEE. CDR3 nucleotide sequence: TGTGCCAGCAGCCTAGACAGATATGGCTACACCTTC. Encoded protein: CASSLDRYGYTF.

The chain couples TRBV30 to TRBJ1-2; 8 bases line up with TRBD1. In germline, CDR1 is GTSNPN, CDR2 SVGIG (reference sequence). The CDR3 runs to 13 residues. The junction had 2 bases not matched to a gene; V was cut back by 1 base and J by 4 bases. The CDR3 region has the DNA TGTGCCTGGAGTGATCAGGGGGCCTATGGCTACACCTTC. It codes for CAWSDQGAYGYTF.